A single sample gave rise to the 13 T cell receptor beta chains below, sequenced in a study of cytomegalovirus exposure and HLA in healthy donors. PCR used 60 Vbeta primers and 13 Jbeta primers. Measured with immunoSEQ multiplex PCR; TCRdb has only the in-frame clones, and not every one. The sample records around 170,000 clones, around four fifths being singletons. The sequenced sample consisted of PBMCs. The receptors come from a man between 18 and 35 years old in good health and CMV-seronegative.

This chain connects TRBV6-5 to TRBJ1-2; a weak D match, TRBD1 (5 bases). Germline assignment: CDR1 MNHEY and CDR2 SVGAGI. The ends were cut back, 4 bases at V and 8 bases at J, with 14 bases in the middle. The CDR3 loop spans 13 amino acids. For the CDR3, the DNA is TGTGCCAGCAGTTGGGGGGAGGGTTTCGGCTACACCTTC. Translating it yields CASSWGEGFGYTF.

CDR3: CASSSSLATEYYGYTF. CDR3 nucleotide sequence: TGTGCCAGCAGCTCCTCCCTTGCGACGGAGTACTATGGCTACACCTTC. The chain uses TRBV7-9 and TRBJ1-2, with D unclear. Germline V CDR1 and CDR2: SEHNR, FQNEAQ (reference sequence). The CDR3 consists of 16 residues. The ends were cut back, 4 bases at V and 3 bases at J, with 18 bases in the middle.

The V gene is TRBV18, the J gene TRBJ1-5, with no clear D. The CDR3 loop spans 16 amino acids. V was pared by 3 bases and J by 1 base, with 13 bases between. Looked up from germline, CDR1 is KGHSH and CDR2 is LQKENI. The CDR3 DNA sequence: TGTGCCAGCTCACCCGATATTGCGGGGAGCAATCAGCCCCAGCATTTT. This translates into CASSPDIAGSNQPQHF.

CDR3 sequence reads: CASSTLPGPRTHSALHF. The CDR3 DNA is TGTGCCAGCTCCACCCTCCCGGGCCCAAGGACTCATTCGGCCCTCCACTTT. V usage is TRBV2 and J usage is TRBJ1-6; D ambiguous. Trimming left V 8 bases short and J 14 bases short, with 31 bases between. This CDR3 has 17 amino acids. CDR1 SNHLY and CDR2 FYNNEI come from the germline V gene. The full variable domain, with the rest looked up from reference TRBV2 and TRBJ1-6, is EPEVTQTPSHQVTQMGQEVILRCVPISNHLYFYWYRQILGQKVEFLVSFYNNEISEKSEIFDDQFSVERPDGSNFTLKIRSTKLEDSAMYFCASSTLPGPRTHSALHFGNGTRLTVT.

V gene TRBV6-1 combines with J gene TRBJ2-2, with 9 bases fitting TRBD1. The V and J ends lost 7 bases and 4 bases, in that order; junction bases with no gene match: 7. This CDR3 spans 15 amino acids. CDR1 is MNHNS, CDR2 SASEGT, per germline. The CDR3 loop reads CASITGTGRTGELFF. Here the CDR3 DNA reads TGTGCCAGCATTACCGGGACAGGGCGCACCGGGGAGCTGTTTTTT.

This clone was picked up a small number of times. J is TRBJ1-2 and V is TRBV11-1, with 12 bases aligning to TRBD1. The CDR3 consists of 15 residues. V lost 5 bases and J lost 5; bases outside the gene matches: 6. Germline-derived CDR1 and CDR2 are SGHAT and FQDESV (reference sequence). This CDR3 reads CASSQGQGAFYGYTF. The DNA of the CDR3 is TGTGCCAGCAGCCAGGGACAGGGGGCCTTTTATGGCTACACCTTC.

The V gene is TRBV19, the J gene TRBJ2-1; a possible D gene is TRBD1 (6 bases). This CDR3 is built from 13 residues. V was shortened by 7 bases and J by 7 bases, with 14 bases between the two germline ends. The germline V gene encodes CDR1 LNHDA and CDR2 SQIVND (reference sequence). In nucleotides, the CDR3 is TGTGCCAGTAACAGGGATGGTGGGAATGAGCAGTTCTTC. Protein sequence: CASNRDGGNEQFF.

The chain couples TRBV6-6 to TRBJ2-7, with TRBD2 matching 7 bases. This CDR3 spans 15 amino acids. Losses at the gene ends were 2 bases for V and 1 base for J; bases not matched to a gene: 5. CDR1 and CDR2 from the germline V gene are MNHNY and SVGAGI (reference sequence). DNA of the CDR3: TGTGCCAGCAGTTACGCCGCGGGGGTATCCTACGAGCAGTACTTC. This translates into CASSYAAGVSYEQYF.

This chain links TRBV6-6 with TRBJ2-2; 8 bases match TRBD1. With 8 bases clipped from V and 3 bases from J, the junction kept 2 bases outside the gene matches. This CDR3 spans 13 amino acids. Per germline, CDR1 MNHNY and CDR2 SVGAGI (reference sequence). This CDR3 reads CASQDRDTGELFF. CDR3 coding DNA: TGTGCCAGCCAGGACAGGGACACCGGGGAGCTGTTTTTT.

The V gene is TRBV9, the J gene TRBJ2-3; TRBD2 aligns across 9 bases. The CDR3 contains 16 residues. Trimming cost V 3 bases and J 6 bases; bases outside gene matches: 11. Germline values: CDR1 SGDLS, CDR2 YYNGEE. CDR3 protein: CASSAAGGPGEDTQYF. The CDR3 nucleotides read TGTGCCAGCAGCGCGGCGGGGGGGCCCGGCGAGGATACGCAGTATTTT.

This chain links TRBV2 with TRBJ1-6; no firm D call. This CDR3 region has 14 residues. The germline CDR1 and CDR2 sequences are SNHLY and FYNNEI. Trimming removed 6 bases at V and 0 bases at J, with 6 bases between. CDR3: CASREPSYNSPLHF. CDR3 sequence (DNA): TGTGCCAGCAGAGAGCCCTCCTATAATTCACCCCTCCACTTT.

The rearrangement joins TRBV30 to TRBJ2-7; the match to TRBD1 covers 10 bases. The CDR3 runs 15 residues. Unmatched junction bases numbered 5, after V lost 2 bases and J lost 1 base. Germline CDR1 is GTSNPN and CDR2 is SVGIG (reference sequence). CDR3 sequence reads: CAWSQGQGISYEQYF. The CDR3 DNA reads as TGTGCCTGGAGTCAGGGACAGGGGATATCCTACGAGCAGTACTTC.

This chain uses TRBV30 with TRBJ1-5; 9 bases line up with TRBD1. Germline trimming cut 2 bases from V and 5 bases from J; bases unmatched to any gene: 10. CDR3 size: 16 residues. The V gene's germline CDR1 is GTSNPN and CDR2 SVGIG (reference sequence). CDR3 DNA sequence: TGTGCCTGGAGTTCCCGGGGGGACAGGGCTGATCAGCCCCAGCATTTT. It translates to CAWSSRGDRADQPQHF. Combining the CDR3 with reference TRBV30 and TRBJ1-5 gives the whole variable domain SQTIHQWPATLVQPVGSPLSLECTVEGTSNPNLYWYRQAAGRGLQLLFYSVGIGQISSEVPQNLSASRPQDRQFILSSKKLLLSDSGFYLCAWSSRGDRADQPQHFGDGTRLSIL.